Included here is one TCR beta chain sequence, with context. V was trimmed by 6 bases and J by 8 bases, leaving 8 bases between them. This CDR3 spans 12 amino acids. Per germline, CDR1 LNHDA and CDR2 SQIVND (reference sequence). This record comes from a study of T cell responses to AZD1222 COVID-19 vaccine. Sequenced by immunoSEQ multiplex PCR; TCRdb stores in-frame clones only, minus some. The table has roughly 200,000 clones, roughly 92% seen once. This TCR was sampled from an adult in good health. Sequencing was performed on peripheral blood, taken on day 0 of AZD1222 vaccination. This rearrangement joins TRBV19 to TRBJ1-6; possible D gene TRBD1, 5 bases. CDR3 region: CASRLRDSPLHF. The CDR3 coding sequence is TGTGCCAGTAGACTCAGGGATTCACCCCTCCACTTT.